This TCR beta chain stems from a study of radiation and T cells in renal cell carcinoma. The overall study: Nephrectomy followed 15 Gy stereotactic body radiation by 4 weeks.

CDR1 is SGHTA, CDR2 FQGNSA, per germline. V dropped 5 bases and J dropped 3; count of bases not matched to a gene: 13. This CDR3 spans 16 amino acids. This clone was seen just once. What it binds is not known. Time point reported: baseline pretreatment blood. Specified treatment: 15 Gy SBRT to primary tumor, nephrectomy 4 weeks later. The data were produced by immunoSEQ multiplex PCR, yet TCRdb's version contains in-frame clones alone and is incomplete. The sample carries 150,000 or so clones, 88% recorded once. Study results and caveats: From baseline, blood top tumor clonotypes peaked at 2 weeks post-radiation.

V usage is TRBV7-2 and J usage is TRBJ2-7, with 7 bases aligning to TRBD2. This receptor was taken from a woman aged 70-85 years with renal cell carcinoma. The starting material was blood, obtained from a patient whose treatment included radiotherapy and nephrectomy. This CDR3 reads CASSPEEGGRIYEQYF. The CDR3 DNA reads as TGTGCCAGCAGCCCTGAGGAGGGAGGGAGGATCTACGAGCAGTACTTC.